This T cell receptor beta chain stems from a study of blood T cell repertoires in COVID-19. Study overall: Both acute and convalescent COVID-19 samples were obtained from the United States, Italy and Spain.

Cohorts were determined from participant-reported clinical history. Recovered status applied to Cohort 3 donors who had two consecutive negative PCRs. It also applied to those with clearance or with symptom resolution. Trimming shortened V by 2 bases and J by 6 bases, and 12 bases separated the two germline ends. The germline V gene encodes CDR1 SQVTM and CDR2 ANQGSEA. This CDR3 comprises 13 residues. In the original workflow: Amplification with reference gene primers provided the estimates of nucleated cell counts. Measured with immunoSEQ multiplex PCR; TCRdb has only the in-frame clones, and not every one. V, J and clone size derive from that table, while D and trimming were established from the DNA sequence. The sample has almost 400,000 clones, 89% seen once; the top ten hold 1.7%.

This TCR came from a woman in her thirties who had recovered from COVID-19. The rearrangement uses TRBV29-1 and TRBJ2-3; TRBD2 is a possible D gene (6 bases). The sample consisted of PBMCs or T cells enriched from blood (not recorded which). DNA of the CDR3: TGCAGCGTTGAATCTGCGGGGATGGATACGCAGTATTTT. Its translation: CSVESAGMDTQYF.